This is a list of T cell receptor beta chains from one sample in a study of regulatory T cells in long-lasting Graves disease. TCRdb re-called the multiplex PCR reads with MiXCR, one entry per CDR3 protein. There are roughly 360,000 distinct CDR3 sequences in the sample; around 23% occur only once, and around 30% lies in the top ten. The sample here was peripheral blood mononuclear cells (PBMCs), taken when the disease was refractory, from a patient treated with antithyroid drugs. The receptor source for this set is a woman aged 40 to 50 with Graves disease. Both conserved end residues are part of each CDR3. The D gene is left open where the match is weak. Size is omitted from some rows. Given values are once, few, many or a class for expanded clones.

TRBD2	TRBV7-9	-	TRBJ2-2	CASSDSLAATNTGELFF	TGTGCCAGCTCGGACTCACTAGCGGCCACGAACACCGGGGAGCTGTTTTTT
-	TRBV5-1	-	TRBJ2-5	CASSLDSTRETQYF	TGCGCCAGCAGCTTGGACTCCACGCGGGAGACCCAGTACTTC
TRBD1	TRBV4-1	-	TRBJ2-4	CASSQGQGSYIQYF	TGCGCCAGCAGCCAGGGACAGGGGTCTTACATTCAGTACTTC
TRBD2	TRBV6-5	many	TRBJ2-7	CASSYLLVGGPHEQYF	TGTGCCAGCAGTTACTTGTTAGTGGGAGGGCCCCACGAGCAGTACTTC
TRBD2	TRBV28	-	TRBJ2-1	CASSFGLADTYNEQFF	TGTGCCAGCAGTTTCGGGCTAGCGGATACCTACAATGAGCAGTTCTTC
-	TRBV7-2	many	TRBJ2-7	CASSPARDHEQYF	TGTGCCAGCAGCCCGGCGCGGGACCACGAGCAGTACTTC
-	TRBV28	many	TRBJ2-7	CASSLSKRSEQYF	TGTGCCAGCAGTTTATCAAAGCGCTCCGAGCAGTACTTC
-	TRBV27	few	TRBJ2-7	CASSPSRDPPYEQYF	TGTGCCAGCAGTCCCTCCCGGGACCCGCCCTACGAGCAGTACTTC
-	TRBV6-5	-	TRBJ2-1	CASSYGLNEQFF	TGTGCCAGCAGTTACGGGCTTAATGAGCAGTTCTTC
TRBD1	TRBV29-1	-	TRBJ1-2	CSADQTGSYGYTF	TGCAGCGCTGACCAGACAGGGTCCTATGGCTACACCTTC